This T cell receptor (beta chain) was sequenced in a study of graft-versus-host responses after intestinal transplantation. Study information: Following induction with anti-thymocyte globulin, all recipients were given tacrolimus and steroids for about three years. General study results and limits: Analysis identified GvH clones in recipient marrow, with some appearing first in ileum or blood.

As regards this clone: As yet, its antigen is unknown.

This CDR3 region has 16 residues. Trimming left V 2 bases short and J 1 base short, with 13 bases between. CDR1 is SGHVS, CDR2 FNYEAQ, per germline. Produced via immunoSEQ multiplex PCR; TCRdb's table is partial and in-frame only. The sample contains fewer than 150,000 clones, around nine tenths of which appear only once. This sequence joins TRBV7-6 and TRBJ2-3; tentative D call: TRBD2 (6 bases). Sequenced here: unstimulated CD4+ T cells sorted from spleen or lymph node cells, sampled before intestinal transplant. The sequence was obtained from a human donor who received an intestinal transplant. CDR3 amino acids: CASSLKEGGGTDTQYF. The CDR3 region has the DNA TGTGCCAGCAGCTTAAAAGAGGGCGGGGGCACAGATACGCAGTATTTT.